This T cell receptor (beta chain) was obtained from a study of blood T cell repertoires in COVID-19. V was pared by 3 bases and J by 4 bases, with 12 bases between. The V gene's germline CDR1 is LGHDT and CDR2 YNNKEL (reference sequence). The length of the CDR3 is 14 residues. Participants were aged about 18 to 90 years, lived in over 20 US areas, and enrolled virtually. Membership in each cohort depended on participant-reported clinical history. Cohort 3 recovered donors had two negative PCRs, clearance, or symptom resolution. The method was immunoSEQ multiplex PCR; TCRdb's version includes in-frame clones alone and lacks a portion of them. The repertoire includes about 380,000 clones, 70% to 90% of them detected once, and roughly 1.2% sits in the top ten.

This sequence joins TRBV3-1 (or the pseudogene TRBV3-2) and TRBJ1-2, with D perhaps TRBD1 (5 bases). This TCR derives from a woman between 18 and 29 years old who had recovered from COVID-19. The sequencing input was PBMCs or T cells enriched from blood (not recorded which). For the CDR3, the DNA is TGTGCCAGCAGCCATGGAGGGGCCCTCTATGGCTACACCTTC. Translating it yields CASSHGGALYGYTF.